This passage covers 13 T cell receptor beta chains from one sample sequenced in a study of response to subunit inactivated influenza vaccine. TCRdb re-called the RT-PCR reads through MiXCR, storing one row per CDR3 protein. The table shows over 650,000 distinct CDR3 sequences, with less than 20% occurring only once. The input for sequencing was PBMCs from blood, taken about 5 days after vaccination. These receptors all come from a man between 50 and 59 years old who received an inactivated influenza vaccine.

This clonotype has more than one count but fewer than ten. The chain employs TRBV20-1 and TRBJ1-3; no definite D call. The CDR3 spans 15 residues. V was shortened by 3 bases and J by 1 base, with 13 bases between the two germline ends. The germline gives CDR1 DFQATT, CDR2 SNEGSKA (reference sequence). CDR3 sequence: CSARGRVGSGNTIYF. CDR3 sequence (DNA): TGCAGTGCTAGGGGCCGGGTAGGGTCTGGAAACACCATATATTTT.

The V gene is TRBV5-1, the J gene TRBJ2-2; 8 bases line up with TRBD1. V lost 5 bases, J lost 3 bases, and 6 bases stayed unmatched. In germline, CDR1 is SGHRS, CDR2 YFSETQ. The CDR3 loop spans 15 amino acids. The DNA of the CDR3 is TGCGCCAGCAGACGGACAGGGATCGACACCGGGGAGCTGTTTTTT. It yields the protein CASRRTGIDTGELFF.

In this sample, this clonotype turned up many times. The CDR3 DNA reads TGCAGTGCTAGGAATTCGCGGGGGGGAGAGACCCAGTACTTC. It translates to CSARNSRGGETQYF. This chain joins TRBV20-1 and TRBJ2-5; TRBD2 aligns across 9 bases. J lost 4 bases, V lost 3 bases, and 6 bases had no gene match. CDR3 length: 14 amino acids. Looked up from germline, CDR1 is DFQATT and CDR2 is SNEGSKA (reference sequence).

Concerning this clonotype itself: The junction does not match germline at one end; this may be a read error. The chain couples TRBV7-7 to TRBJ2-1; TRBD2 might be the D (6 bases). CDR1 SSHAT and CDR2 FNYEAQ come from the germline V gene (reference sequence). The CDR3 totals 14 residues. CDR3 nucleotide sequence: TGTGCTAGCAGCTTAGGGAGGACAAGCAATGAGCAGTTCTTC. The encoded protein is CASSLGRTSNEQFF.

This clonotype was detected many times. V usage is TRBV6-1 and J usage is TRBJ2-7; possibly TRBD2 for D (6 bases). The CDR3 sequence is 14 residues long. Germline values: CDR1 MNHNS, CDR2 SASEGT. V lost 6 bases to trimming and J lost 2 bases, with 14 bases between them. The CDR3 bases are TGTGCCAGCAGCACGGGACTGCCAACCTACGAGCAGTACTTC. Residues: CASSTGLPTYEQYF.

This clonotype was recorded only once. The J gene is TRBJ2-7, the V gene TRBV7-9; TRBD1 agrees at 10 bases. CDR3 length equals 14 residues. Germline V lookup: CDR1 SEHNR, CDR2 FQNEAQ (reference sequence). V trimming: 4 bases; J trimming: 5 bases; junction bases outside the gene matches: 5. DNA for the CDR3: TGTGCCAGCAGCTCAGACAGGGGGCTCCACGAGCAGTACTTC. This encodes CASSSDRGLHEQYF.

Many counts were recorded for this clonotype. The V gene is TRBV5-1, the J gene TRBJ2-1, with TRBD2 matching over 14 bases. Germline V CDR1 and CDR2: SGHRS, YFSETQ. The ends lost 4 bases at V and 0 bases at J; junction bases unmatched: 6. This CDR3 has 18 residues. The chain's CDR3 is CASSLSGLAGASYNEQFF. The CDR3 DNA is TGCGCCAGCAGCCTATCGGGACTAGCGGGAGCCTCCTACAATGAGCAGTTCTTC.

This clonotype was counted a few times. V usage is TRBV20-1 and J usage is TRBJ2-3, with 7 bases fitting TRBD2. The CDR3 extends over 19 amino acids. Trimming took 4 bases from V and 1 from J; bases not matched to a gene: 20. Germline V gives CDR1 DFQATT, CDR2 SNEGSKA (reference sequence). The CDR3 sequence: CSAIRGGDSQSARTDTQYF. In DNA, the CDR3 is TGCAGTGCTATTCGTGGGGGGGACTCCCAGAGTGCGCGCACAGATACGCAGTATTTT.

This clonotype was observed many times. V and J are TRBV12-3 or TRBV12-4 and TRBJ1-3, with D perhaps matching TRBD1 (5 bases). V gave up 1 base and J gave up 0 bases, with 7 bases separating them. This CDR3 has 15 residues. CDR3 sequence reads: CASSLGQNSGNTIYF. For the CDR3, the DNA is TGTGCCAGCAGTTTAGGACAGAACTCTGGAAACACCATATATTTT.

This clonotype has just a few counts. The chain uses TRBV7-7 and TRBJ2-5; D ambiguous. V was clipped by 5 bases and J by 4 bases, with 11 bases between them. Germline assignment: CDR1 SSHAT and CDR2 FNYEAQ (reference sequence). The CDR3 totals 13 residues. In DNA, the CDR3 is TGTGCCAGCAGCAGGAGTGTAGGAGAGACCCAGTACTTC. Its translation is CASSRSVGETQYF. The full variable domain, with the rest looked up from reference TRBV7-7 and TRBJ2-5, is GAGVSQSPRYKVTKRGQDVTLRCDPISSHATLYWYQQALGQGPEFLTYFNYEAQPDKSGLPSDRFSAERPEGSISTLTIQRTEQRDSAMYRCASSRSVGETQYFGPGTRLLVL.

V gene TRBV5-1 combines with J gene TRBJ1-1; a possible D gene is TRBD1 (5 bases). This CDR3 has 15 amino acids. With 6 bases removed from V and 5 bases from J, the gap between germline ends came to 20 bases. Germline CDR1 and CDR2: SGHRS and YFSETQ. The CDR3 region is CASTPQGDVWTEAFF. The CDR3, as DNA: TGCGCCAGCACCCCCCAGGGTGATGTTTGGACTGAAGCTTTCTTT.

This clonotype is a singleton in its sample. The CDR3 protein is CASSTRDRLFYGYTF. The CDR3 DNA sequence: TGTGCCAGCAGTACCCGGGACAGACTCTTCTATGGCTACACCTTC. The chain is built from TRBV6-2 or TRBV6-3 and TRBJ1-2, with 7 bases fitting TRBD1. Germline values: CDR1 MNHEY, CDR2 SVGEGT. This CDR3 spans 15 amino acids. J gave up 4 bases and V 5 bases, and 10 bases lay outside the gene matches.

V and J are TRBV11-1 and TRBJ2-2; perhaps TRBD1 as D (6 bases). V was shortened by 3 bases and J by 4 bases, with 21 bases between the two germline ends. Germline V gene lookup returns CDR1 SGHAT and CDR2 FQDESV (reference sequence). The CDR3 is 18 amino acids. The CDR3 protein is CASSFRGWQVPSTGELFF. The CDR3 DNA is TGTGCCAGCAGCTTTAGGGGGTGGCAGGTCCCCTCCACCGGGGAGCTGTTTTTT.